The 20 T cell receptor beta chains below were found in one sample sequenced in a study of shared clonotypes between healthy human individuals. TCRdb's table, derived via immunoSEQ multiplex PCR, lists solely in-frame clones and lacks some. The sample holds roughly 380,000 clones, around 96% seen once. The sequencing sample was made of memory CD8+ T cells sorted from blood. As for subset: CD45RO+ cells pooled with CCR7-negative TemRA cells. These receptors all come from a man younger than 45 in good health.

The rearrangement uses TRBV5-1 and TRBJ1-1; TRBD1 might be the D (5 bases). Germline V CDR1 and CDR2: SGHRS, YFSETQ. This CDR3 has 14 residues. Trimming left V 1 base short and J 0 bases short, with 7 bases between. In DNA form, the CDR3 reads TGCGCCAGCAGCTTGCGACAGATGAACACTGAAGCTTTCTTT. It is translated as CASSLRQMNTEAFF.

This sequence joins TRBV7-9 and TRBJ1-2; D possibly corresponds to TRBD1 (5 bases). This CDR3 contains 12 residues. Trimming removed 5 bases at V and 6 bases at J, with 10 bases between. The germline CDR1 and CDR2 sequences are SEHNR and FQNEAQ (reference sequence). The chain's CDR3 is CASSLGHDGYTF. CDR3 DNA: TGTGCCAGCAGCCTCGGACACGATGGCTACACCTTC.

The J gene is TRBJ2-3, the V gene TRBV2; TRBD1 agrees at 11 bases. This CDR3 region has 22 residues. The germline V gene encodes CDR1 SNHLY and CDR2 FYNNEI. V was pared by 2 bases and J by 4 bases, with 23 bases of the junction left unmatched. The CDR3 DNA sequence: TGTGCCAGCAGTGAAACAAGAGGGACAGGGGGTTTGACTAGTACCCCCGCAGATACGCAGTATTTT. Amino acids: CASSETRGTGGLTSTPADTQYF.

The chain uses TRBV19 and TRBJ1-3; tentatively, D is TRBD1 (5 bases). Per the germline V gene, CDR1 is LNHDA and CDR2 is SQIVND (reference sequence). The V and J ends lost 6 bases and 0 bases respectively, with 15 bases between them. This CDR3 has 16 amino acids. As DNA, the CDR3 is TGTGCCAGTAGGCGGGAGGGGATCTACTCTGGAAACACCATATATTTT. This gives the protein CASRREGIYSGNTIYF.

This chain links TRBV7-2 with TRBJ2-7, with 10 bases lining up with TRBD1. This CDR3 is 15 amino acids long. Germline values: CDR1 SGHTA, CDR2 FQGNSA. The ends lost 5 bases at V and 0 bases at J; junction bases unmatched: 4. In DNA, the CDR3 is TGTGCCAGCAGCGCCCGGGACAGGGGCTCCTACGAGCAGTACTTC. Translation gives CASSARDRGSYEQYF.

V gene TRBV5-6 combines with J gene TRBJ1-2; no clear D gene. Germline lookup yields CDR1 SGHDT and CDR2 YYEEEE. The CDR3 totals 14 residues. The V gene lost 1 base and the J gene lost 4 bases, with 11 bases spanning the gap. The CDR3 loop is CASSLFVDLYGYTF. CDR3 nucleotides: TGTGCCAGCAGCTTGTTTGTGGATCTCTATGGCTACACCTTC.

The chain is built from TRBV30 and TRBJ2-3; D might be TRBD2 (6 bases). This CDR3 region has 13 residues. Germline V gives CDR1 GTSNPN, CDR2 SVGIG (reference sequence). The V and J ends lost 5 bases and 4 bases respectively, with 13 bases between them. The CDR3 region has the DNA TGTGCCTGGTTGTTAGGCGGGGCAGATACGCAGTATTTT. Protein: CAWLLGGADTQYF.

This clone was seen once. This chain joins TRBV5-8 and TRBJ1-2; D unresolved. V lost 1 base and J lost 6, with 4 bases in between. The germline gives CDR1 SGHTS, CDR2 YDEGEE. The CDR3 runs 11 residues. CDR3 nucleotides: TGTGCCAGCAGCTTGACACATGGCTACACCTTC. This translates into CASSLTHGYTF.

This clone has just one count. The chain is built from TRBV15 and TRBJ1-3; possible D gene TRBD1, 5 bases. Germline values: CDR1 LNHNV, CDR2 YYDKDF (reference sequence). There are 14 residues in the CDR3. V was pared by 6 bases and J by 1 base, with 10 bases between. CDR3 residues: CATRRGGSGNTIYF. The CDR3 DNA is TGTGCCACCAGGCGTGGGGGTTCTGGAAACACCATATATTTT.

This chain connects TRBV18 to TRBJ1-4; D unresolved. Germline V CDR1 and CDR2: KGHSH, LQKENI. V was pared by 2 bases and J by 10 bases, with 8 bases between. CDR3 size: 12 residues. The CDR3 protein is CASSPGEGKLFF. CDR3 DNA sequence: TGTGCCAGCTCACCAGGGGAGGGAAAACTGTTTTTT.

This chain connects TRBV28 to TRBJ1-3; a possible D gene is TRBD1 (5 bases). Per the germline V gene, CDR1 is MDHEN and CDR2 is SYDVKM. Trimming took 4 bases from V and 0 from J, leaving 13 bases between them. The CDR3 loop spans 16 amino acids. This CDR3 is CASSSLTGSSGNTIYF. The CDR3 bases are TGTGCCAGCAGTTCGCTCACAGGTTCCTCTGGAAACACCATATATTTT.

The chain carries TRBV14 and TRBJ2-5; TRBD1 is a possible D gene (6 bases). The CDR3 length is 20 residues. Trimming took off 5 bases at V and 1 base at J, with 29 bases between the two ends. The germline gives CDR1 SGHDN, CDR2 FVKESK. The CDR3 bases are TGTGCCAGCAGCTGGGTTCTCCGGGACACACACCTCTCGACCCAAGAGACCCAGTACTTC. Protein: CASSWVLRDTHLSTQETQYF.

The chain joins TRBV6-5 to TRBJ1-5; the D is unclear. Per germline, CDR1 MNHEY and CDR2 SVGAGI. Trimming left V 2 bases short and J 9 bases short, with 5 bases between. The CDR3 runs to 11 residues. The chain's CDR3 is CASSYPGPQHF. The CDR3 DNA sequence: TGTGCCAGCAGTTACCCGGGGCCCCAGCATTTT.

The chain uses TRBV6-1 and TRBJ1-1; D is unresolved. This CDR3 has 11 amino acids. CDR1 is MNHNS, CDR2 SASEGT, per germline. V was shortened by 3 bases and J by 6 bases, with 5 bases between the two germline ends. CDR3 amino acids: CASSEWSEAFF. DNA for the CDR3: TGTGCCAGCAGTGAGTGGTCTGAAGCTTTCTTT.

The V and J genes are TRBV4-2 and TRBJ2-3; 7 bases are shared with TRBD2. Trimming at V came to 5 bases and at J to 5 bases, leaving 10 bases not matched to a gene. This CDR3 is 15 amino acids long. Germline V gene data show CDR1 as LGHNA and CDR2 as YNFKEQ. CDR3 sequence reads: CASSKRGPSRDTQYF. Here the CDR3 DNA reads TGTGCCAGCAGCAAGCGGGGACCGAGCCGAGATACGCAGTATTTT.

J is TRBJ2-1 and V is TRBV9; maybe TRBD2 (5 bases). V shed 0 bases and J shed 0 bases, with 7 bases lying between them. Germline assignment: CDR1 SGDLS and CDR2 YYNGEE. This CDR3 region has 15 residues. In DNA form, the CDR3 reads TGTGCCAGCAGCGTAGAGAGCGGCTCCTACAATGAGCAGTTCTTC. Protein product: CASSVESGSYNEQFF.

The CDR3 DNA reads TGTGCCAGCAGCCCTGGACTATTACTATACAATGAGCAGTTCTTC. Protein: CASSPGLLLYNEQFF. The genes are TRBV28 and TRBJ2-1; D possibly corresponds to TRBD2 (6 bases). The CDR3 runs to 15 residues. The V end was cut by 6 bases, the J end by 4 bases, with 16 bases between. CDR1 and CDR2 from the germline V gene are MDHEN and SYDVKM.

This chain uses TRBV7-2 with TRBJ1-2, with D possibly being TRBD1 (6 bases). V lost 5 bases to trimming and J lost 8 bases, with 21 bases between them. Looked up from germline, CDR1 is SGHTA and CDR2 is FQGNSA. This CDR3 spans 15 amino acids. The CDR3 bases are TGTGCCAGCAGCCCCTATACTAGACAGGAAAGGGGCTACACCTTC. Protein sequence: CASSPYTRQERGYTF.

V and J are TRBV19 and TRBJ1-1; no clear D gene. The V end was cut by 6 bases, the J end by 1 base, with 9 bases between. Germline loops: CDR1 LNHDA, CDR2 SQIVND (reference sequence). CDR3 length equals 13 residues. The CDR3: CASRWTENTEAFF. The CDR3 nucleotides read TGTGCCAGTAGATGGACTGAGAACACTGAAGCTTTCTTT.

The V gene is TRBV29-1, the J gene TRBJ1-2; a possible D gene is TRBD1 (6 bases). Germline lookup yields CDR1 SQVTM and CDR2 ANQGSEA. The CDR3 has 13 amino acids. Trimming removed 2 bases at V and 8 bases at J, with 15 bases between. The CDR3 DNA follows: TGCAGCGTTGAACCGTCGACAGGAGGAGGCTACACCTTC. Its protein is CSVEPSTGGGYTF.